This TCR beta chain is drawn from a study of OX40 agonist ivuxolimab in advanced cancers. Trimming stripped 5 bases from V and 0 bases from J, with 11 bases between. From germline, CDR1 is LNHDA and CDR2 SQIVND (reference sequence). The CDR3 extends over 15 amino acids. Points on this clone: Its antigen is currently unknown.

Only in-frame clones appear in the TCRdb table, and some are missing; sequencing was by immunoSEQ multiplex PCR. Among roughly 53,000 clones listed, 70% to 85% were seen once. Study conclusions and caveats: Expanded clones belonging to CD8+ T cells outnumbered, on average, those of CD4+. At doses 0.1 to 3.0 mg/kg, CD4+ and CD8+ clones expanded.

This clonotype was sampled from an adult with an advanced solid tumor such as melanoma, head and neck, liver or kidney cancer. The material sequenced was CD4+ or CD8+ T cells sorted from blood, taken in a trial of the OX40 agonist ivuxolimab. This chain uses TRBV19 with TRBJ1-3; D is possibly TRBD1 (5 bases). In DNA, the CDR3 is TGTGCCAGTAGTGAGGGACGGGCCTCTGGAAACACCATATATTTT. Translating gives CASSEGRASGNTIYF.